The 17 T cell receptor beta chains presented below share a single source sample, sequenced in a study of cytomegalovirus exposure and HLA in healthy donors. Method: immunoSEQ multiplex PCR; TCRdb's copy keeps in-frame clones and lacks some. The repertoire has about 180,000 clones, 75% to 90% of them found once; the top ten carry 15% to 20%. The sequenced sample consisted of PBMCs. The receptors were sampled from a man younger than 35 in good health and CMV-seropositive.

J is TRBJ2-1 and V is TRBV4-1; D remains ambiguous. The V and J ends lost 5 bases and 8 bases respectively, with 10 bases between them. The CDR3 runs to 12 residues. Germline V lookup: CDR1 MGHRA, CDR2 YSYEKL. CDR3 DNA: TGCGCCAGCAGCAGAGGTATCGATGAGCAGTTCTTC. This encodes CASSRGIDEQFF.

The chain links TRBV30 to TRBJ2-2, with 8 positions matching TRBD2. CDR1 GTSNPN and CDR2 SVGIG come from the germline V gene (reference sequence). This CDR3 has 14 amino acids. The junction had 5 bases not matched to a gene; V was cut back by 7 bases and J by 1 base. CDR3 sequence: CASLAGLNTGELFF. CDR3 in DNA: TGTGCCTCGTTAGCGGGATTGAACACCGGGGAGCTGTTTTTT.

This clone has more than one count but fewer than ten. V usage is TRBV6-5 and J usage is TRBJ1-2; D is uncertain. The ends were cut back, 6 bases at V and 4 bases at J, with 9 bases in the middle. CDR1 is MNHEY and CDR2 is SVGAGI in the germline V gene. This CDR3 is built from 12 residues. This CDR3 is CASSPGVYGYTF. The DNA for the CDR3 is TGTGCCAGCAGCCCCGGGGTCTATGGCTACACCTTC.

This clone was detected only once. CDR3 protein: CASSPAGQGAHEQYF. CDR3 bases: TGTGCCAGCAGCCCGGCGGGACAGGGGGCCCACGAGCAGTACTTC. This chain links TRBV7-2 with TRBJ2-7, with 12 bases that match TRBD1. Trimming took 5 bases from V and 5 from J; bases not matched to a gene: 7. Germline loops: CDR1 SGHTA, CDR2 FQGNSA. The CDR3 length is 15 residues.

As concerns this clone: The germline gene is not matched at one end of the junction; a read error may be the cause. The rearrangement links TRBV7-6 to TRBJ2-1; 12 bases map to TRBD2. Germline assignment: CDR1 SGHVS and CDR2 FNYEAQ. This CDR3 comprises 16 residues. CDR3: CASSLATSGGPSEQFF. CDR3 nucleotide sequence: TGTGCCAGCAGCCTAGCAACTAGCGGGGGGCCATCTGAGCAGTTCTTC.

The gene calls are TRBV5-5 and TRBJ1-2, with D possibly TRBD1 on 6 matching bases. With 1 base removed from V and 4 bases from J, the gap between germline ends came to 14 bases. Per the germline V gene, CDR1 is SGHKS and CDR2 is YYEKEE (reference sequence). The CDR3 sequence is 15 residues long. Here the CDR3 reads CASSLRIQGSYGYTF. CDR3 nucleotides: TGTGCCAGCAGCTTGAGGATACAGGGATCCTATGGCTACACCTTC. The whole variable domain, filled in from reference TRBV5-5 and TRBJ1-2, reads DAGVTQSPTHLIKTRGQQVTLRCSPISGHKSVSWYQQVLGQGPQFIFQYYEKEERGRGNFPDRFSARQFPNYSSELNVNALLLGDSALYLCASSLRIQGSYGYTFGSGTRLTVV.

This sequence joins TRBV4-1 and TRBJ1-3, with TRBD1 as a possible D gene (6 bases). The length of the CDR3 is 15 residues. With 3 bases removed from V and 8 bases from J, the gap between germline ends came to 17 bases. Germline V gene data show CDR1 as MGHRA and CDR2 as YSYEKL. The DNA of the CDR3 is TGCGCCAGCAGCCAGGGGGCAACACCTATCTACACCATATATTTT. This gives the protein CASSQGATPIYTIYF.

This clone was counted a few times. CDR3 nucleotide sequence: TGTGCCAGCAGCCGGGGACAGGCGAACACTGAAGCTTTCTTT. Translating gives CASSRGQANTEAFF. This chain connects TRBV11-2 to TRBJ1-1; 8 bases agree with TRBD1. V dropped 5 bases and J dropped 1; count of bases not matched to a gene: 3. The CDR3 is 14 amino acids. Germline CDR1 is SGHAT and CDR2 is FQNNGV.

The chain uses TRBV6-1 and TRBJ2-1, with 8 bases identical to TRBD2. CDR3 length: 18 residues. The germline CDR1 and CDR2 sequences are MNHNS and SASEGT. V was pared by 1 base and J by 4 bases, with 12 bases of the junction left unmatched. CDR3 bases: TGTGCCAGCAGTGAAGAAGCCGTGAGAGTAGCGGGGTACAATGAGCAGTTCTTC. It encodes CASSEEAVRVAGYNEQFF.

For the CDR3, the DNA is TGTGCCAGCATCTATCGGAGCGGGAATTCACCCCTCCACTTT. Translating it yields CASIYRSGNSPLHF. The chain employs TRBV28 and TRBJ1-6; D not resolved. Germline values: CDR1 MDHEN, CDR2 SYDVKM. This CDR3 is built from 14 residues. V lost 7 bases and J lost 7, with 14 bases in between.

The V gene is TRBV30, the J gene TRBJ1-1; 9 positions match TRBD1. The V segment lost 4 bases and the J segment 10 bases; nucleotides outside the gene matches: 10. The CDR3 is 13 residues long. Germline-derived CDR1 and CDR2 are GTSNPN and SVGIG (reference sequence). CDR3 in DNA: TGTGCCTGGATACGGTCCGGGACAGGGAGAGCTTTCTTT. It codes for CAWIRSGTGRAFF.

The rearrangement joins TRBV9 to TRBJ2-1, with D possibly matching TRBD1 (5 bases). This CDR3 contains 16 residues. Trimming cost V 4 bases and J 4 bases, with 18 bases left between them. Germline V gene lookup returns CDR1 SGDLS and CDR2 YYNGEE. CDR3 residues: CASSSRRAAGYNEQFF. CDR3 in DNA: TGTGCCAGCAGCTCCCGCAGAGCCGCAGGGTACAATGAGCAGTTCTTC.

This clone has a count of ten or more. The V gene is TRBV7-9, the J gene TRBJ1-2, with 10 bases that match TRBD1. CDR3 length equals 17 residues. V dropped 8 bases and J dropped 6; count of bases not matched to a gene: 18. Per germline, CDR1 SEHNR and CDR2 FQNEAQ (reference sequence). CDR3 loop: CASLGIAGTGEGDGYTF. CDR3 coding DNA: TGTGCCAGCTTAGGAATCGCGGGGACAGGGGAAGGAGATGGCTACACCTTC.

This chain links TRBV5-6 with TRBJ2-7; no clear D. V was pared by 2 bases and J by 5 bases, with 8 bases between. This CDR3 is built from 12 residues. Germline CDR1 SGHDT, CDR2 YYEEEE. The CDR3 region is CASSFETDEQYF. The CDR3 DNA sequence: TGTGCCAGCAGCTTCGAAACTGACGAGCAGTACTTC.

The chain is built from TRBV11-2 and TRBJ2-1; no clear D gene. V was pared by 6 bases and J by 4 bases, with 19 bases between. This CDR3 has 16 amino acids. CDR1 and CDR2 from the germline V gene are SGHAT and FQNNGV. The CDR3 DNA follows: TGTGCCAGCAGACCATCCTCCGGTCCCCGGTACAATGAGCAGTTCTTC. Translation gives CASRPSSGPRYNEQFF. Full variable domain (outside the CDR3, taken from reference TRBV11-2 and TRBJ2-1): EAGVAQSPRYKIIEKRQSVAFWCNPISGHATLYWYQQILGQGPKLLIQFQNNGVVDDSQLPKDRFSAERLKGVDSTLKIQPAKLEDSAVYLCASRPSSGPRYNEQFFGPGTRLTVL.

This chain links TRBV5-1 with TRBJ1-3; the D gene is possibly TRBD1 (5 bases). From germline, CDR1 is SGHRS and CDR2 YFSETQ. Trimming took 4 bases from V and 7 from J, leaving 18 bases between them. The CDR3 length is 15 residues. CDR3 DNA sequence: TGCGCCAGCAGCCCCCAGGGCGGGACGGCGAACACCATATATTTT. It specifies CASSPQGGTANTIYF.

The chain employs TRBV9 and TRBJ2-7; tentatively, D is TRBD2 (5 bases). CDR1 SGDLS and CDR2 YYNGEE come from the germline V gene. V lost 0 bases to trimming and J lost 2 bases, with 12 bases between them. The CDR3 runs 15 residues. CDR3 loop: CASSVGGGITYEQYF. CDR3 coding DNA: TGTGCCAGCAGCGTAGGAGGAGGAATTACCTACGAGCAGTACTTC.